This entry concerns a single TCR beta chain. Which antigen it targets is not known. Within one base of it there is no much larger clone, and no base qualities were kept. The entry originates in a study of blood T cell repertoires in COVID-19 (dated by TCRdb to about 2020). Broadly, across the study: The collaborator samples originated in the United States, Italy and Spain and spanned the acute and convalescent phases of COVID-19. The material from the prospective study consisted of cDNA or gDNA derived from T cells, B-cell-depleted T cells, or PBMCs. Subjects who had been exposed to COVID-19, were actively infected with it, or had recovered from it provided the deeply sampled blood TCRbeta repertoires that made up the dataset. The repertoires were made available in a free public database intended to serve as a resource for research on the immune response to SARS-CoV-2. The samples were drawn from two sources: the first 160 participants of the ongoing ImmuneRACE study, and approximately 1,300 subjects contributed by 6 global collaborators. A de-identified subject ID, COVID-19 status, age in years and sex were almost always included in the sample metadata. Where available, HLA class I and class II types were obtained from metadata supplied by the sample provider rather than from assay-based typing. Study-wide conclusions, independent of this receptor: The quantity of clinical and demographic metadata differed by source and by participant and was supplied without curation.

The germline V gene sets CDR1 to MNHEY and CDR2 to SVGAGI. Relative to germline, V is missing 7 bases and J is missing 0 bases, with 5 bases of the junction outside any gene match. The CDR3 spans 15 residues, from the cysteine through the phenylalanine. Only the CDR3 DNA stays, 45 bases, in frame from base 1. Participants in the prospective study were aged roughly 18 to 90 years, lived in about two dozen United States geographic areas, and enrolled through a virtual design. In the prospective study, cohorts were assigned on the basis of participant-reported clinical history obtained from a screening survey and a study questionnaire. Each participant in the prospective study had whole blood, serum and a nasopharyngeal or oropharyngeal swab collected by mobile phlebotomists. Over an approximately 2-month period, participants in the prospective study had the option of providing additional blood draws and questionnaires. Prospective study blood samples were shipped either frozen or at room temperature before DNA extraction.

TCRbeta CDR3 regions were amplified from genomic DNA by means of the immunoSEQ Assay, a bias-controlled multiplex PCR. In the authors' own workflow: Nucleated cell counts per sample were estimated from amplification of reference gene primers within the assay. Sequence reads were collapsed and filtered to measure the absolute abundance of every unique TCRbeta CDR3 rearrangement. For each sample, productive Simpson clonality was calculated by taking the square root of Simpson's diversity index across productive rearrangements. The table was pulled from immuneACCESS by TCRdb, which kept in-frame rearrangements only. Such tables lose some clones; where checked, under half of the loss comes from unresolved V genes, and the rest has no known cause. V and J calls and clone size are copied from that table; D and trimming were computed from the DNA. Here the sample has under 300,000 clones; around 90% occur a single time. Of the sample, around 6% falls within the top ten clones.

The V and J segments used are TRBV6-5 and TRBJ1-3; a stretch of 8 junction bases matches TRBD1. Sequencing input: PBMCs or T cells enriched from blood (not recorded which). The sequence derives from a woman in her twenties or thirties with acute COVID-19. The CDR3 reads CASKGQGISGNTIYF. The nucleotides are TGTGCCAGCAAAGGACAGGGCATCTCTGGAAACACCATATATTTT.